The sequence of this T cell receptor beta chain was determined in a study of patients and donors after allogeneic stem cell transplantation. This clonotype was seen a few times. CDR3 length: 15 residues. The V gene's germline CDR1 is SGHKS and CDR2 YYEKEE (reference sequence). J gave up 2 bases and V 4 bases, and 6 bases lay outside the gene matches. TCRdb re-called the RT-PCR reads through MiXCR, storing one row per CDR3 protein. The table has 150,000 to 200,000 distinct CDR3 sequences, approximately 22% seen once. The material sequenced was blood, either unsorted or a sorted T cell fraction (not recorded which). The clonotype originates from a human donor who was either an allogeneic HSCT recipient or a stem cell or donor lymphocyte infusion donor (not recorded which). It is not recorded whose cells these are; they may come from a transplant donor. This sequence joins TRBV5-5 and TRBJ1-1, with 9 bases that match TRBD1. The CDR3 DNA reads as TGTGCCAGCAGCCTAGGACAGGGGACCAACACTGAAGCTTTCTTT. Residues: CASSLGQGTNTEAFF. The variable domain in full, with the rest retrieved from reference TRBV5-5 and TRBJ1-1, is DAGVTQSPTHLIKTRGQQVTLRCSPISGHKSVSWYQQVLGQGPQFIFQYYEKEERGRGNFPDRFSARQFPNYSSELNVNALLLGDSALYLCASSLGQGTNTEAFFGQGTRLTVV.